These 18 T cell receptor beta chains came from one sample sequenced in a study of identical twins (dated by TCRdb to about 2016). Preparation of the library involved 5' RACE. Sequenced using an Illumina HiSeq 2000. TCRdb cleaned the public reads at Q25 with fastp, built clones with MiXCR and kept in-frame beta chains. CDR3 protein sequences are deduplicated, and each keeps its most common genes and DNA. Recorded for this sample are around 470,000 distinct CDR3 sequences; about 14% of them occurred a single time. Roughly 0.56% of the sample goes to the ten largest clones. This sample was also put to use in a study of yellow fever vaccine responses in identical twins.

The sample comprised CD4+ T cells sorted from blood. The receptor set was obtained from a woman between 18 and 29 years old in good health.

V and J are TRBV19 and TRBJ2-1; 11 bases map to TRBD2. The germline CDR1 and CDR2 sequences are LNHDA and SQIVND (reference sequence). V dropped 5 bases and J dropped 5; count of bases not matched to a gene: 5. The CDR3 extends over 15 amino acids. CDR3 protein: CASSRGTSGHNEQFF. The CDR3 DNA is TGTGCCAGTAGTCGAGGGACTAGCGGCCACAATGAGCAGTTCTTC.

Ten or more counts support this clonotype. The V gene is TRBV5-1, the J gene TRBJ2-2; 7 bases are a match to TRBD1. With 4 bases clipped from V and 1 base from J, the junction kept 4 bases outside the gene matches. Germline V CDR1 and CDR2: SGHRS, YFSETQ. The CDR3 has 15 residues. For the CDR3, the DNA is TGCGCCAGCAGCACAGGGGATCGGAACACCGGGGAGCTGTTTTTT. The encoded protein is CASSTGDRNTGELFF.

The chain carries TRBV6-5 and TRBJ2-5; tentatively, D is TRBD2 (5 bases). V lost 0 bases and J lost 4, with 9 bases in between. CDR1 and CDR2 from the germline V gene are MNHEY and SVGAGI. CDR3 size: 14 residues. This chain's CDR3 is CASSYSGEPETQYF. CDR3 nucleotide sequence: TGTGCCAGCAGTTACTCTGGGGAGCCAGAGACCCAGTACTTC.

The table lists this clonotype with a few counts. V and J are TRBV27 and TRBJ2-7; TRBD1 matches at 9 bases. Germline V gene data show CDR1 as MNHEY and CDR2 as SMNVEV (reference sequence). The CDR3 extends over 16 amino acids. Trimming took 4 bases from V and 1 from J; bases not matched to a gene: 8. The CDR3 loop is CASSSSGQGQSYEQYF. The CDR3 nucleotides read TGTGCCAGCAGTTCCTCCGGACAGGGGCAATCCTACGAGCAGTACTTC.

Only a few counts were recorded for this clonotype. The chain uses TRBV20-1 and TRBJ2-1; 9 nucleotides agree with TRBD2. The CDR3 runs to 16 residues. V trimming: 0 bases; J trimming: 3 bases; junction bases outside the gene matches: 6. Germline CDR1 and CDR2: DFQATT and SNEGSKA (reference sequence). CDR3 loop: CSARDKVRGGYNEQFF. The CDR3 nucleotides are TGCAGTGCTAGAGATAAGGTGCGGGGGGGCTACAATGAGCAGTTCTTC.

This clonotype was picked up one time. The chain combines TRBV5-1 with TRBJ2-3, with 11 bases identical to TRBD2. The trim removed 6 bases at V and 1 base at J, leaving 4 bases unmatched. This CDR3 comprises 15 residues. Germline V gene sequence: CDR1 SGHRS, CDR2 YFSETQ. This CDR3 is CASKTGLAGTDTQYF. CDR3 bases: TGCGCCAGCAAAACGGGACTAGCGGGCACAGATACGCAGTATTTT.

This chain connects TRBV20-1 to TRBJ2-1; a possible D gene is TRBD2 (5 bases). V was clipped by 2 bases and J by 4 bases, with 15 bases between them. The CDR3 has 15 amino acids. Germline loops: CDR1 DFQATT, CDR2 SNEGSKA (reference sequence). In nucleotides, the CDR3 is TGCAGTGCTAGACGATCAGAGACTATTTACAATGAGCAGTTCTTC. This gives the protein CSARRSETIYNEQFF.

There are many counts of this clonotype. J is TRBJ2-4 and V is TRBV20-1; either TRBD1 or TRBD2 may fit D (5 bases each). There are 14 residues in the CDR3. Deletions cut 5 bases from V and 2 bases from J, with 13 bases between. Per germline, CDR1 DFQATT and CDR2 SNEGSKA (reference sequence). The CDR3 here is CSAWGVTTKNIQYF. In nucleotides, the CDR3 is TGCAGTGCTTGGGGCGTGACTACCAAAAACATTCAGTACTTC.

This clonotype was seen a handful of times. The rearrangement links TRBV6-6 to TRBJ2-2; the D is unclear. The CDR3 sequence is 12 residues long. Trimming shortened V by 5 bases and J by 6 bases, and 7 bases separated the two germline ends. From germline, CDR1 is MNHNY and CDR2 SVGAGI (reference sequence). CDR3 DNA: TGTGCCAGCAGTCCGAGTGCCGGGGAGCTGTTTTTT. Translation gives CASSPSAGELFF.

The CDR3 protein is CASSRQGTINNEQFF. The CDR3 bases are TGTGCCAGCAGTCGACAGGGTACCATAAACAATGAGCAGTTCTTC. This chain uses TRBV6-1 with TRBJ2-1; 7 bases are shared with TRBD1. Per germline, CDR1 MNHNS and CDR2 SASEGT. The CDR3 sequence is 15 residues long. Germline trimming cut 5 bases from V and 5 bases from J; bases unmatched to any gene: 9.

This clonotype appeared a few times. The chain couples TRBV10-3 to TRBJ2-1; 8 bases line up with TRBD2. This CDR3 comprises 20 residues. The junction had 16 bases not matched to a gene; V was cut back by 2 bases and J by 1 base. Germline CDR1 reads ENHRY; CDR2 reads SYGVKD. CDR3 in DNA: TGTGCCATCAGTGAGAGTCCCGGCGGGGGACGGGGGGGTTCCTACAATGAGCAGTTCTTC. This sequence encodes CAISESPGGGRGGSYNEQFF.

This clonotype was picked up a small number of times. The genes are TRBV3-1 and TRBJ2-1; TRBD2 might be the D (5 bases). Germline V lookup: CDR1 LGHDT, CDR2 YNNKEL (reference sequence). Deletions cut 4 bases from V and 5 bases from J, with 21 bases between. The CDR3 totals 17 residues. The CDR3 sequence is CASSPGMRTAVHNEQFF. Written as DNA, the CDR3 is TGTGCCAGCAGCCCCGGGATGAGGACGGCGGTCCACAATGAGCAGTTCTTC.

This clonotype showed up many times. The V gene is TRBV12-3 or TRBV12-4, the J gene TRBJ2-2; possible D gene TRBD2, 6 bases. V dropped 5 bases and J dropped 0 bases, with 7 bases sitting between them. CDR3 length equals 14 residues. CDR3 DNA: TGTGCCAGCAGTCCTAGCGCGAACACCGGGGAGCTGTTTTTT. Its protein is CASSPSANTGELFF.

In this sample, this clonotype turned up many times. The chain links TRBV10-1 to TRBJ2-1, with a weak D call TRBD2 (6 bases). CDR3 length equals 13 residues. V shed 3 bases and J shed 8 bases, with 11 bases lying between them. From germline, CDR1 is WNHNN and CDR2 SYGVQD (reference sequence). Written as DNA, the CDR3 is TGCGCCAGCAGTGAATCCGGGAGACATGAGCAGTTCTTC. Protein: CASSESGRHEQFF.

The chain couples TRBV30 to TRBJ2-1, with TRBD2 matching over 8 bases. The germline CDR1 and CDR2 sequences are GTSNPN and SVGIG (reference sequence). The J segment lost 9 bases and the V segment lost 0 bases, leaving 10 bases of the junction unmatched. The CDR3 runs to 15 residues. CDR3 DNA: TGTGCCTGGAGTGTAATGGGGACTAGGCCCGGTGAGCAGTTCTTC. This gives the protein CAWSVMGTRPGEQFF.

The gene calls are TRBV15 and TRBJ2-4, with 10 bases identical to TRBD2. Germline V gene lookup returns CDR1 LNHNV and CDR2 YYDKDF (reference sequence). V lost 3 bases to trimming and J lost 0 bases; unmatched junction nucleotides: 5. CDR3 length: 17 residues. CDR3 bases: TGTGCCACCAGCAGCGCTCTAGCGGGGGTAGCCAAAAACATTCAGTACTTC. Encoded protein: CATSSALAGVAKNIQYF.

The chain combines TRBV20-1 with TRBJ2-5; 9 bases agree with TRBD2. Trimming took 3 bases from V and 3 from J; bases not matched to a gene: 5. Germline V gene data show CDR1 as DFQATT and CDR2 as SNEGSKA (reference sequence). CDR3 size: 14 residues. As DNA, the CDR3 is TGCAGTGCTAGTCCGCTAGCGGGGAAAGAGACCCAGTACTTC. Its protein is CSASPLAGKETQYF.

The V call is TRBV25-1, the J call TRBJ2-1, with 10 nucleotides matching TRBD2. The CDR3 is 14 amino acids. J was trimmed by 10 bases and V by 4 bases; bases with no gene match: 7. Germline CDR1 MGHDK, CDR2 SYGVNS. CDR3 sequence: CASSVLAGVGEQFF. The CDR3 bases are TGTGCCAGCAGTGTGCTAGCGGGAGTGGGGGAGCAGTTCTTC.